This TCR beta chain emerged from a study of CD8 T cells in Susac syndrome. The CDR3 sequence is 16 residues long. With random hexamers, roughly 0.45 to 1 ug RNA was reverse transcribed. Each CDR3 protein is one row after TCRdb ran MiXCR on the immunoSEQ multiplex PCR reads. The sample includes 150,000 or so distinct CDR3 sequences, 92% seen only once; the top ten take around 0.075%. The receptor's source is a human donor in good health. The sample comprised CD4+ T cells from PBMCs. The chain has TRBV12-2 and TRBJ1-5; the table assigns TRBD1, which was not confirmed against the DNA. TRBV12-2 is tagged as a pseudogene. CDR3 nucleotides: TGTGCAAGTCGCTTAGCGCGTAACAGGGGATACCAGCCCCAGCATTTT. It is translated as CASRLARNRGYQPQHF.